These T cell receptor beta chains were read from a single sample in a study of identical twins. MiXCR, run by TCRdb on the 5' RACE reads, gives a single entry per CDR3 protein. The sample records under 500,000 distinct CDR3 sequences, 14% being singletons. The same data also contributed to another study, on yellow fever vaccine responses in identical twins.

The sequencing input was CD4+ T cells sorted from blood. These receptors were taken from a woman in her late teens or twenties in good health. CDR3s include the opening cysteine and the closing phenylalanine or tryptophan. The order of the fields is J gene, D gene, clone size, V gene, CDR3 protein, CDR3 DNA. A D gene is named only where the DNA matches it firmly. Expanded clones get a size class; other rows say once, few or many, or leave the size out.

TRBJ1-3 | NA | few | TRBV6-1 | CASKRGNSGNTIYF | TGTGCCAGCAAAAGGGGGAACTCTGGAAACACCATATATTTT
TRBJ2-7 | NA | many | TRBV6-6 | CASLQGGREQYF | TGTGCCAGCCTCCAGGGGGGGCGGGAGCAGTACTTC
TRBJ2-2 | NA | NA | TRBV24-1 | CATSDRGGMNTGELFF | TGTGCCACCAGTGACCGCGGCGGGATGAACACCGGGGAGCTGTTTTTT
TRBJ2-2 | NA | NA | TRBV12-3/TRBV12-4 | CAGLGGRTGELFF | TGTGCCGGACTGGGGGGGCGGACCGGGGAGCTGTTTTTT
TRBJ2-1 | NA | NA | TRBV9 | CASSGTLSYNEQFF | TGTGCCAGCAGCGGGACGCTCTCCTACAATGAGCAGTTCTTC
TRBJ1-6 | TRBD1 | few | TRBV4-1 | CASSRPGQGMGNSPLHF | TGCGCCAGCAGCCGACCGGGACAGGGAATGGGTAATTCACCCCTCCACTTT
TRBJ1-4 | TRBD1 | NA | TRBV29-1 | CSVGSAGTGLNEKLFF | TGCAGCGTTGGATCGGCGGGGACAGGCCTTAATGAAAAACTGTTTTTT
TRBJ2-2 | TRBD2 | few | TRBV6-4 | CASSAFGTSSTGELFF | TGTGCCAGCAGTGCTTTTGGGACTAGTTCCACCGGGGAGCTGTTTTTT
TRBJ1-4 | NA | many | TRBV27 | CASSGVSNGEKLFF | TGTGCCAGCAGTGGGGTGTCAAACGGTGAAAAACTGTTTTTT
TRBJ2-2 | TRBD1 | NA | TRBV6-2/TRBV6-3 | CASSDPQGPYTGELFF | TGTGCCAGCAGTGACCCACAGGGGCCCTACACCGGGGAGCTGTTTTTT
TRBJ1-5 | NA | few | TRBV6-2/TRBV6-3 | CASRMDRSNQPQHF | TGTGCCAGCAGGATGGACAGAAGCAATCAGCCCCAGCATTTT
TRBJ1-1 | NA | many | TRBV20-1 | CSARDPRARTEAFF | TGCAGTGCTAGAGATCCCAGGGCACGCACTGAAGCTTTCTTT
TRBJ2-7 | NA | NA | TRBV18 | CASSPEALGFYEQYF | TGTGCCAGCTCACCAGAGGCCCTGGGGTTCTACGAGCAGTACTTC
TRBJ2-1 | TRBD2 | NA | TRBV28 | CASSLWTSGALNEQFF | TGTGCCAGCAGTTTATGGACTAGCGGGGCCCTCAATGAGCAGTTCTTC
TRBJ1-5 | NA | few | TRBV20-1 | CSAAAGGNQPQHF | TGCAGTGCTGCGGCGGGGGGCAATCAGCCCCAGCATTTT
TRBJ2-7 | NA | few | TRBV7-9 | CASSLSTGTHFSYEQYF | TGTGCCAGCAGCTTATCCACCGGGACCCACTTCTCCTACGAGCAGTACTTC
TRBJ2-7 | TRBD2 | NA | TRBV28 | CASSSRTSGGTYEQYF | TGTGCCAGCAGTTCCCGGACTAGCGGGGGGACCTACGAGCAGTACTTC
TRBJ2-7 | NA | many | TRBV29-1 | CSVEEFGRTTYEQYF | TGCAGCGTTGAAGAATTCGGCAGGACGACCTACGAGCAGTACTTC
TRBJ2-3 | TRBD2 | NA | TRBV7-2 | CASSLSSGSGDTQYF | TGTGCCAGCAGCTTAAGTAGCGGGAGCGGCGATACGCAGTATTTT
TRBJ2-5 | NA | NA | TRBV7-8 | CASSWGREETQYF | TGTGCCAGCAGCTGGGGGCGGGAAGAGACCCAGTACTTC
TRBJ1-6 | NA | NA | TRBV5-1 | CASSLVSGEDSPLHF | TGCGCCAGCAGCTTGGTTTCAGGGGAGGATTCACCCCTCCACTTT
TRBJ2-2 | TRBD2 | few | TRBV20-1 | CSARVLAGGTGELFF | TGCAGTGCTAGAGTCCTAGCGGGGGGCACCGGGGAGCTGTTTTTT
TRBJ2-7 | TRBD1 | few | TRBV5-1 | CASSFEDTGGGQQYF | TGCGCCAGCAGCTTCGAGGATACAGGGGGAGGTCAGCAGTACTTC
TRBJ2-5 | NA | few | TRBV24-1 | CATSDPPTPETQYF | TGTGCCACCAGTGATCCGCCTACCCCGGAGACCCAGTACTTC